The 14 T cell receptor beta chains below were found in one sample sequenced in a study of T cells in localized non-small cell lung cancer. Data came from immunoSEQ multiplex PCR; TCRdb stores just in-frame clones and leaves some out. Altogether 75,000 to 90,000 clones are present, roughly 86% being singletons, with the ten largest covering roughly 3%. Specimen: peripheral blood, collected before any cancer treatment. Receptor source: a man aged 40 to 69 with stage I lung adenocarcinoma.

The rearrangement joins TRBV6-1 to TRBJ2-2; D might be TRBD1 or TRBD2, each matching 6 bases. The CDR3 has 17 residues. Germline CDR1 reads MNHNS; CDR2 reads SASEGT. Deletions cut 0 bases from V and 3 bases from J, with 14 bases between. The CDR3 reads CASSEAGVGGHTGELFF. The CDR3 DNA is TGTGCCAGCAGTGAAGCCGGGGTGGGGGGCCACACCGGGGAGCTGTTTTTT.

This chain links TRBV2 with TRBJ1-2, with D unclear. CDR1 is SNHLY and CDR2 is FYNNEI in the germline V gene. V shed 4 bases and J shed 1 base, with 7 bases lying between them. CDR3 length: 13 amino acids. As DNA, the CDR3 is TGTGCCAGCAGTGTAGACGGTAACTATGGCTACACCTTC. This gives the protein CASSVDGNYGYTF.

This chain links TRBV9 with TRBJ2-3, with D unresolved. Germline V lookup: CDR1 SGDLS, CDR2 YYNGEE. The CDR3 runs to 11 residues. V was shortened by 0 bases and J by 7 bases, with 3 bases between the two germline ends. CDR3 DNA: TGTGCCAGCAGCGTAGGATATACGCAGTATTTT. Translation gives CASSVGYTQYF. Combining the CDR3 with reference TRBV9 and TRBJ2-3 gives the whole variable domain DSGVTQTPKHLITATGQRVTLRCSPRSGDLSVYWYQQSLDQGLQFLIQYYNGEERAKGNILERFSAQQFPDLHSELNLSSLELGDSALYFCASSVGYTQYFGPGTRLTVL.

DNA for the CDR3: TGTGCCAGCTCACCACGAACCGAACTCAATCAGCCCCAGCATTTT. Amino acid sequence: CASSPRTELNQPQHF. The chain recombines TRBV18 with TRBJ1-5; D remains unclear. The germline V gene encodes CDR1 KGHSH and CDR2 LQKENI. Trimming left V 1 base short and J 3 bases short, with 10 bases between. The length of the CDR3 is 15 residues.

This sequence joins TRBV9 and TRBJ2-5; D might be TRBD1 (5 bases). The CDR3 is 16 residues long. V was cut by 3 bases and J by 7 bases, with 22 bases left in between. Germline V gene data show CDR1 as SGDLS and CDR2 as YYNGEE. The CDR3 region has the DNA TGTGCCAGCAGCGCCCCCGACAACAGGTTCGACGGGACCCAGTACTTC. Protein: CASSAPDNRFDGTQYF. Supplemented by reference TRBV9 and TRBJ2-5, the full variable domain reads DSGVTQTPKHLITATGQRVTLRCSPRSGDLSVYWYQQSLDQGLQFLIQYYNGEERAKGNILERFSAQQFPDLHSELNLSSLELGDSALYFCASSAPDNRFDGTQYFGPGTRLLVL.

CDR3 sequence reads: CASSVGVRGDGELFF. CDR3 coding DNA: TGTGCCAGCAGCGTAGGGGTTAGAGGGGACGGGGAGCTGTTTTTT. The chain carries TRBV9 and TRBJ2-2; D tentatively fits TRBD1 or TRBD2 (5 bases each). Germline-derived CDR1 and CDR2 are SGDLS and YYNGEE. Trimming took off 0 bases at V and 7 bases at J, with 13 bases between the two ends. The CDR3 has 15 residues.

The chain couples TRBV6-5 to TRBJ1-4, with 12 bases aligning to TRBD1. Germline-derived CDR1 and CDR2 are MNHEY and SVGAGI. V dropped 4 bases and J dropped 6; count of bases not matched to a gene: 3. The CDR3 runs to 15 residues. CDR3 sequence: CASSSGTGGHEKLFF. As DNA, the CDR3 is TGTGCCAGCAGTTCCGGGACAGGGGGCCATGAAAAACTGTTTTTT.

This chain links TRBV7-3 with TRBJ2-5, with 11 bases that match TRBD1. The CDR3 contains 15 residues. V lost 0 bases to trimming and J lost 7 bases; unmatched junction nucleotides: 4. From germline, CDR1 is SGHTA and CDR2 FQGTGA. CDR3 region: CASSLTPGQGATQYF. In DNA form, the CDR3 reads TGTGCCAGCAGCTTAACCCCAGGACAGGGGGCGACCCAGTACTTC.

The V gene is TRBV30, the J gene TRBJ1-1; D not resolved. The CDR3 spans 13 residues. Germline V lookup: CDR1 GTSNPN, CDR2 SVGIG (reference sequence). The germline V and J ends were trimmed by 3 bases and 4 bases, with 12 bases remaining between them. CDR3 DNA: TGTGCCTGGAGGGGCGGAGTGGGCACTGAAGCTTTCTTT. Encoded protein: CAWRGGVGTEAFF.

The rearrangement links TRBV7-2 to TRBJ2-3; possibly TRBD1 or TRBD2 for D (5 bases each). The CDR3 has 12 amino acids. V shed 5 bases and J shed 9 bases, with 12 bases lying between them. The germline gives CDR1 SGHTA, CDR2 FQGNSA. CDR3 in amino acids: CASSGTTVTQYF. As DNA, the CDR3 is TGTGCCAGCAGCGGGACCACGGTGACGCAGTATTTT.

The CDR3 loop is CSARVQETQYF. For the CDR3, the DNA is TGCAGTGCTAGAGTTCAAGAGACCCAGTACTTC. The V call is TRBV20-1, the J call TRBJ2-5, with D hard to call. V lost 1 base, J lost 2 bases, and 2 bases lay in between. The germline CDR1 and CDR2 sequences are DFQATT and SNEGSKA (reference sequence). This CDR3 is built from 11 residues.

A single count supports this clone. V usage is TRBV7-9 and J usage is TRBJ2-1, with D possibly being TRBD2 (5 bases). V lost 1 base, J lost 8 bases, and 15 bases lay in between. Germline CDR1 SEHNR, CDR2 FQNEAQ (reference sequence). The CDR3 has 15 residues. The CDR3 DNA follows: TGTGCCAGCAGCTTAGATCGGGGAGTTGTTGATGAGCAGTTCTTC. This codes for CASSLDRGVVDEQFF.

V usage is TRBV6-5 and J usage is TRBJ2-5, with 7 bases fitting TRBD1. Germline loops: CDR1 MNHEY, CDR2 SVGAGI. V lost 6 bases and J lost 3; bases outside the gene matches: 10. CDR3 length: 15 amino acids. The CDR3 region is CASRISGTAKETQYF. In DNA, the CDR3 is TGTGCCAGCAGAATCTCCGGGACAGCTAAAGAGACCCAGTACTTC.

The chain is built from TRBV5-8 and TRBJ2-5; 7 nucleotides agree with TRBD2. The CDR3 contains 14 residues. Germline CDR1 SGHTS, CDR2 YDEGEE. V dropped 4 bases and J dropped 5; count of bases not matched to a gene: 8. The CDR3 DNA is TGTGCCAGCAGCCTAGGAGCGGGATGGGAGACCCAGTACTTC. Its protein is CASSLGAGWETQYF.